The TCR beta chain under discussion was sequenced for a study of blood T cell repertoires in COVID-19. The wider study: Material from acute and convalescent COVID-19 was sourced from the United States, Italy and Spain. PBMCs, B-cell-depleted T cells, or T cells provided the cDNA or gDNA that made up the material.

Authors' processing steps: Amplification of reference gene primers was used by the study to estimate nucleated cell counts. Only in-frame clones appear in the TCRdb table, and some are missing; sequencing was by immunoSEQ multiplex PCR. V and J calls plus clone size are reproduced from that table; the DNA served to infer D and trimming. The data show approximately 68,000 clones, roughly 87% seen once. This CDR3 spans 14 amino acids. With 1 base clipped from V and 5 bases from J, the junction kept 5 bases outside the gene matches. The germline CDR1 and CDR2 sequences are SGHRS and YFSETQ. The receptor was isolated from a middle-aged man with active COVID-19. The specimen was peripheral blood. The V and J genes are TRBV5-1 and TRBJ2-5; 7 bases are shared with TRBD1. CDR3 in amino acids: CASSLTTGEETQYF. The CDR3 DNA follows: TGCGCCAGCAGCTTGACCACAGGGGAGGAGACCCAGTACTTC.